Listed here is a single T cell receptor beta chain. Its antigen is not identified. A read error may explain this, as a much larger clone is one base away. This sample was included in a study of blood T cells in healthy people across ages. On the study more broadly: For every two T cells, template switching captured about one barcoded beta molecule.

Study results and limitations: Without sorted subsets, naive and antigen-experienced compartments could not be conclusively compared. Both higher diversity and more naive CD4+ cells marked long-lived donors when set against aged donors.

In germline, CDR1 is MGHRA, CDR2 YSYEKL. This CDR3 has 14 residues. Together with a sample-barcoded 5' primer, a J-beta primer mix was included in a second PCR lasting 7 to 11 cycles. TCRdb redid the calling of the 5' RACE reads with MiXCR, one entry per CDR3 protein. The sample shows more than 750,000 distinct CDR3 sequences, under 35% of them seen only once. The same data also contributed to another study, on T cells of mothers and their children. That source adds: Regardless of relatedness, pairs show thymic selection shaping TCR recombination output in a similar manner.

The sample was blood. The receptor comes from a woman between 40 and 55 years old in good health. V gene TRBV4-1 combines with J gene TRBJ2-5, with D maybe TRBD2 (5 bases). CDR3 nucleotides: TGCGTCAGCAGTCTCACGGGGTTGCAAGAGACCCAGTACTTC. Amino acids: CVSSLTGLQETQYF.